Listed below are T cell receptor beta chains from one sample, sequenced in a study of blood T cells in healthy people across ages. TCRdb re-analysed the 5' RACE reads in MiXCR, keeping a single row per CDR3 protein. The repertoire holds under 1,000,000 distinct CDR3 sequences, 35% to 50% seen once, with about a sixth in the top ten. The sample taken for sequencing was blood. The receptors here all came from an elderly man in good health. Both conserved end residues are part of each CDR3. The D gene is left open where the match is weak. Rows give clone size only sometimes, using once, few, many, or a class for an expanded clone.

len | j_gene | abundance | d_gene | v_gene | CDR3nt | CDR3aa
16 | TRBJ2-7 | - | TRBD2 | TRBV12-3/TRBV12-4 | TGTGCCAGCAGTTTAGCAGGACTAGCGGGACCCTACGAGCAGTACTTC | CASSLAGLAGPYEQYF
14 | TRBJ2-1 | - | - | TRBV7-8 | TGTGCCAGCAGCTTAGCGGGAGGTATATATGAGCAGTTCTTC | CASSLAGGIYEQFF
13 | TRBJ1-5 | - | TRBD1 | TRBV6-1 | TGTGCGGCTGGGGACAGGAAAGGGGTAGCCCAGCATTTT | CAAGDRKGVAQHF
15 | TRBJ2-3 | - | TRBD2 | TRBV20-1 | TGCAGTGCTCGATTAGCGGGAGGGAGGTCAGATACGCAGTATTTT | CSARLAGGRSDTQYF
15 | TRBJ1-1 | few | - | TRBV9 | TGTGCCAGCAGGACGGGACAATCGACGAACACTGAAGCTTTCTTT | CASRTGQSTNTEAFF
15 | TRBJ1-4 | - | TRBD1 | TRBV29-1 | TGCAGCGTGGGGGACAGCACTGCAACTAATGAAAAACTGTTTTTT | CSVGDSTATNEKLFF
13 | TRBJ2-5 | - | - | TRBV7-8 | TGTGCCAGTGTGGAATCGCGGGAAGAGACCCAGTACTTC | CASVESREETQYF
15 | TRBJ1-1 | - | - | TRBV10-3 | TGTGCCATCAGTGAGGTGGGGCAGGGGAATACTGAAGCTTTCTTT | CAISEVGQGNTEAFF
14 | TRBJ2-4 | few | - | TRBV20-1 | TGCAGTGCCCAGGGCGAGATTACCAAAAACATTCAGTACTTC | CSAQGEITKNIQYF
11 | TRBJ2-1 | - | - | TRBV6-5 | TGTGCCAGCAGCCTATACCATGAGCAGTTCTTC | CASSLYHEQFF
16 | TRBJ2-1 | - | TRBD2 | TRBV11-3 | TGTGCCAGCAGCTTCTCGGGGACTAGCACGTACAATGAGCAGTTCTTC | CASSFSGTSTYNEQFF
15 | TRBJ1-4 | - | - | TRBV3-1 | TGTGCCAGCAGCCAATTTAGGGGCGTCGATGAAAAACTGTTTTTT | CASSQFRGVDEKLFF
15 | TRBJ1-6 | few | - | TRBV28 | TGTGCCAGCAGTTTGGAGCGGGGCTTGGATTCACCCCTCCACTTT | CASSLERGLDSPLHF
17 | TRBJ2-1 | few | TRBD2 | TRBV12-3/TRBV12-4 | TGTGCCAGCAGTCTGCGCAGGACTAGCGATACGTCCGATGAGCAGTTCTTC | CASSLRRTSDTSDEQFF
13 | TRBJ2-1 | few | - | TRBV20-1 | TGCAGTGCTAGCCGCCTGACCGGGCATGAGCAGTTCTTC | CSASRLTGHEQFF
15 | TRBJ2-3 | - | - | TRBV6-2/TRBV6-3 | TGTGCCAGCAGTTACCTTGGACCCACCACAGATACGCAGTATTTT | CASSYLGPTTDTQYF
14 | TRBJ2-1 | - | - | TRBV2 | TGTGCCAGCAATGTCAGGGTTTATAACAATGAGCAGTTCTTC | CASNVRVYNNEQFF
10 | TRBJ1-2 | - | - | TRBV29-1 | TGCAGCGTTGATTCCGGCCGCTACACCTTC | CSVDSGRYTF
16 | TRBJ2-1 | - | - | TRBV27 | TGTGCCAGCAGTTTATTCAGCGACAGCTCCTACAATGAGCAGTTCTTC | CASSLFSDSSYNEQFF
14 | TRBJ2-3 | - | - | TRBV29-1 | TGCAGCGTTGGTTACCAAGCTTCCACAGATACGCAGTATTTT | CSVGYQASTDTQYF
14 | TRBJ2-5 | - | TRBD1 | TRBV5-1 | TGCGCCAGCAGCTTGGGGGACAGTCCCGCGGAGCAGTACTTC | CASSLGDSPAEQYF
13 | TRBJ1-2 | few | - | TRBV21-1 | TGTGCCATCGATACCGGGGCAAGCTATGGCTACACCTTC | CAIDTGASYGYTF
15 | TRBJ2-3 | - | TRBD1 | TRBV6-2/TRBV6-3 | TGTGCCAGCAGCGACAGGGGGCAGAGCACAGATACGCAGTATTTT | CASSDRGQSTDTQYF
15 | TRBJ2-7 | - | - | TRBV27 | TGTGCCAGCAGTTTATCCGGTCTCTCTATAAACGAGCAGTACTTC | CASSLSGLSINEQYF
16 | TRBJ2-1 | - | TRBD2 | TRBV6-2/TRBV6-3 | TGTGCCAGCACCGAATCTGGGGGGGATATGGGCAATGAGCAGTTCTTC | CASTESGGDMGNEQFF